Listed below are T cell receptor beta chains from one sample, sequenced in a study of CD8 T cells in ankylosing spondylitis. TCRdb fed the 5' RACE reads into MiXCR, producing one record per CDR3 protein. The repertoire consists of around 340,000 distinct CDR3 sequences, with around 15% occurring once and the leading ten covering approximately 1.1%. The material sequenced was blood, either unsorted or a sorted T cell fraction (not recorded which). These TCRs come from a male donor with ankylosing spondylitis or in good health (not recorded which). The CDR3 runs from the conserved cysteine through the conserved F or W. Each record gives: clone size, J gene, V gene, D gene, CDR3 DNA, CDR3 protein. A D gene is named only where the DNA matches it firmly. Not all rows give a size; the values are once, few, many and, for expanded clones, a class.

few,TRBJ2-1,TRBV12-3/TRBV12-4,.,TGTGCCAGCAGTTTATCAGGTGCGGCAGAGCAGTTCTTC,CASSLSGAAEQFF
few,TRBJ2-1,TRBV11-2,.,TGTGCCAGCAGCTATACCCGGGTGAGCTCCTACAATGAGCAGTTCTTC,CASSYTRVSSYNEQFF
few,TRBJ2-6,TRBV18,TRBD1,TGTGCCAGCTCACCATTAGCTGGACAGGTTGACTCTGGGGCCAACGTCCTGACTTTC,CASSPLAGQVDSGANVLTF
many,TRBJ2-3,TRBV5-1,.,TGCGCCAGCAGCCCTTCAGGGCCCACAGATACGCAGTATTTT,CASSPSGPTDTQYF
.,TRBJ1-2,TRBV6-1,.,TGTGCCAGCAGTGAAGGGGTAGGAGGGTATCTTGATGGCTACACCTTC,CASSEGVGGYLDGYTF
few,TRBJ2-5,TRBV20-1,TRBD2,TGCAGTGCCGCTGTGGCGGGAGAGCAAGAGACCCAGTACTTC,CSAAVAGEQETQYF
once,TRBJ2-7,TRBV5-6,.,TGTGCCAGCAGCTCGTTACAGGGTATCGGGAGAGAGCAGTACTTC,CASSSLQGIGREQYF
.,TRBJ1-6,TRBV5-1,.,TGCGCCAGCAGGATAGACAGCAATTCACCCCTCCACTTT,CASRIDSNSPLHF
few,TRBJ2-1,TRBV4-2,TRBD1,TGTGCCAGCAGCCCGAGCGTGTGGACAGGGTTCAATGAGCAGTTCTTC,CASSPSVWTGFNEQFF
few,TRBJ2-3,TRBV6-1,TRBD1,TGTGCCAGCACCACCGGGACAGGGGGTTGGACAGATACGCAGTATTTT,CASTTGTGGWTDTQYF
few,TRBJ2-7,TRBV11-2,.,TGTGCCAGCAGCCCCGGGCCCAACTACGAGCAGTACTTC,CASSPGPNYEQYF
few,TRBJ2-3,TRBV12-3/TRBV12-4,.,TGTGCCAGCAGCCCTACAACTCAGGGCACAAATACGCAGTATTTT,CASSPTTQGTNTQYF
few,TRBJ2-1,TRBV7-2,TRBD2,TGTGCCAGCAGCCGGACTAGCGGGGGGAACAATGAGCAGTTCTTC,CASSRTSGGNNEQFF
.,TRBJ2-7,TRBV12-5,TRBD2,TGTGCTAGTGGGACCGGGACTAGCGTAGAGCAGTACTTC,CASGTGTSVEQYF
many,TRBJ2-6,TRBV7-2,.,TGTGCCAGCAGCTTAGCGGGGGGTTTCTCTGGGGCCAACGTCCTGACTTTC,CASSLAGGFSGANVLTF
.,TRBJ2-5,TRBV6-5,.,TGTGCCAGCAGTTCTCCAGGGAGTGGGGAGACCCAGTACTTC,CASSSPGSGETQYF
once,TRBJ2-2,TRBV25-1,.,TGTGCCAGCAGAAACATCGCGAACACCGGGGAGCTGTTTTTT,CASRNIANTGELFF